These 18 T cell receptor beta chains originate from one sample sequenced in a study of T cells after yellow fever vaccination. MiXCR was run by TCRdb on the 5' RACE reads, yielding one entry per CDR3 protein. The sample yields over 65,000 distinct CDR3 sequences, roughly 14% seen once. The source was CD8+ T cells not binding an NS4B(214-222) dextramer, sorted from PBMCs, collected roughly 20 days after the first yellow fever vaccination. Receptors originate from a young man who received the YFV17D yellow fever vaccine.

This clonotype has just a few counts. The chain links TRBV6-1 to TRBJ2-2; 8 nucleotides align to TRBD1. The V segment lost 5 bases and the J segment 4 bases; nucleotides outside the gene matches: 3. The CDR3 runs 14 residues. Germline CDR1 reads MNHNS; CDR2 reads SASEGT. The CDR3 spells CASSRQGSTGELFF. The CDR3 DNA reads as TGTGCCAGCAGTCGACAGGGGAGCACCGGGGAGCTGTTTTTT.

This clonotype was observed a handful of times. As DNA, the CDR3 is TGTGCCAGCAGTCCCCGGCCCACTGGCGAGCAGTACTTC. Translating gives CASSPRPTGEQYF. The V call is TRBV3-1, the J call TRBJ2-7; no firm D call. Germline lookup yields CDR1 LGHDT and CDR2 YNNKEL (reference sequence). The CDR3 loop spans 13 amino acids. The V end lost 6 bases, the J end lost 6 bases, and 15 bases lay between the germline ends.

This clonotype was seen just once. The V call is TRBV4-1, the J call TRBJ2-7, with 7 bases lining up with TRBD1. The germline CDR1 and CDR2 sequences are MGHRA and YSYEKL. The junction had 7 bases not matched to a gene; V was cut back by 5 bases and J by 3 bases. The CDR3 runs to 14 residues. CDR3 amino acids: CASSSGQVNYEQYF. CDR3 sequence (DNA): TGCGCCAGCAGCTCAGGACAGGTCAACTACGAGCAGTACTTC.

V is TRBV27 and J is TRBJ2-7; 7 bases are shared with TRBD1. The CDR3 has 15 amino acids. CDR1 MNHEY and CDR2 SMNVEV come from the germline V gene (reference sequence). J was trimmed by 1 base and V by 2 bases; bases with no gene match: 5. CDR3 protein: CASSLRQGPSYEQYV. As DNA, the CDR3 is TGTGCCAGCAGTTTACGACAGGGACCATCCTACGAGCAGTACGTC.

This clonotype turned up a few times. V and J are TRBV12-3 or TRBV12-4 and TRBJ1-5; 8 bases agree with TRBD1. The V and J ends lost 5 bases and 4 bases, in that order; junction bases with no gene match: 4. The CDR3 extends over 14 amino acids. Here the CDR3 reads CASSTGQGNQPQHF. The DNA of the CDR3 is TGTGCCAGCAGTACCGGACAGGGTAATCAGCCCCAGCATTTT.

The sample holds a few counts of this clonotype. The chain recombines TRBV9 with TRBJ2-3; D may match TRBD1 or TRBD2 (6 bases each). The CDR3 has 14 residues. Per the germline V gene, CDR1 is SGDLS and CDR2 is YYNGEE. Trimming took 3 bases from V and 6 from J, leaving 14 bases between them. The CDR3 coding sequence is TGTGCCAGCAGCGGCGGGACGGACAGTGATACGCAGTATTTT. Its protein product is CASSGGTDSDTQYF.

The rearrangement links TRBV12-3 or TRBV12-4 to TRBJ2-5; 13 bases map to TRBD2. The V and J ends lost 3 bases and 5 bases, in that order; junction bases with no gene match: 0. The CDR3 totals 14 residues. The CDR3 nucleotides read TGTGCCAGCAGTTTGGGACTAGCGGGGGAGACCCAGTACTTC. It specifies CASSLGLAGETQYF.

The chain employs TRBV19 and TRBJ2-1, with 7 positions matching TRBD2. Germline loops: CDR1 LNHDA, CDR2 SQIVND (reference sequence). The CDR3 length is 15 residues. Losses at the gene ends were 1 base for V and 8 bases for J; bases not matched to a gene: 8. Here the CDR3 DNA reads TGTGCCAGTAGTATAGTTTTAGGGCTAGCGGATGAGCAGTTCTTC. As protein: CASSIVLGLADEQFF.

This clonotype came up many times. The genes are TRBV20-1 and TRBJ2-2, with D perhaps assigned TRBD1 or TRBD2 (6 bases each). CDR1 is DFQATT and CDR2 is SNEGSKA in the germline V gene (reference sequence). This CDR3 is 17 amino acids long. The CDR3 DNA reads TGCAGGAAATCTTTGGGGGGCAAATCGGGCTCCGGCGGGGAGCTGTTTTTT. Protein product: CRKSLGGKSGSGGELFF.

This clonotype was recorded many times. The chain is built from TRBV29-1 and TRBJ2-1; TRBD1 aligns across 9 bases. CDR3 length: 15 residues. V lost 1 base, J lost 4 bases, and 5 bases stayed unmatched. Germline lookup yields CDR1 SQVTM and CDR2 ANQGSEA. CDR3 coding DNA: TGCAGCGTTGAAGGGGGACAGGGTCTTTACAATGAGCAGTTCTTC. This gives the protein CSVEGGQGLYNEQFF.

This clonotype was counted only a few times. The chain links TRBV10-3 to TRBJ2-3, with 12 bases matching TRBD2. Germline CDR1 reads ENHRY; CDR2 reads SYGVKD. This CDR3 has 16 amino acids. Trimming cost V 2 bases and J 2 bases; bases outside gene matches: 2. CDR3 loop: CAISEASGGATDTQYF. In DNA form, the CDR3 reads TGTGCCATCAGTGAGGCTAGCGGGGGGGCCACAGATACGCAGTATTTT.

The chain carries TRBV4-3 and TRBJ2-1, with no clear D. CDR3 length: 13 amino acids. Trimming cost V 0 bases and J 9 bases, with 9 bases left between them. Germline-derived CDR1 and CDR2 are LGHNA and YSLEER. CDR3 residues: CASSQEDRAEQFF. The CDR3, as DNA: TGCGCCAGCAGCCAAGAAGATCGGGCTGAGCAGTTCTTC.

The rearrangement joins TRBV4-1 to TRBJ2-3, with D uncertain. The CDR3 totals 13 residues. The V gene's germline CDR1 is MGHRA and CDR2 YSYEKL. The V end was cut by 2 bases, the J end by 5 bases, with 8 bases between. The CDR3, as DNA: TGCGCCAGCAGCCAACAGGCTGGAGATACGCAGTATTTT. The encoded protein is CASSQQAGDTQYF.

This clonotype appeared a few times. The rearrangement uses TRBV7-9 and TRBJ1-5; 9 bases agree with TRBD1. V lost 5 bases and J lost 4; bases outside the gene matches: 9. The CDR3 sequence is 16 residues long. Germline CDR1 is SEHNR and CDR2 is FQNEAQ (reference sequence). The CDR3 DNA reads TGTGCCAGCAGCCACGCGGACAGGGGAGGAAATCAGCCCCAGCATTTT. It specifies CASSHADRGGNQPQHF.

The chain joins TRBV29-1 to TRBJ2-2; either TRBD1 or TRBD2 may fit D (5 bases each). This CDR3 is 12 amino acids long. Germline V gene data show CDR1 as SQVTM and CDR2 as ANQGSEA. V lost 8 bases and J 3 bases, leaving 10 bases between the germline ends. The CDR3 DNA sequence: TGCAGCATCACGGGGCACACCGGGGAGCTGTTTTTT. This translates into CSITGHTGELFF.

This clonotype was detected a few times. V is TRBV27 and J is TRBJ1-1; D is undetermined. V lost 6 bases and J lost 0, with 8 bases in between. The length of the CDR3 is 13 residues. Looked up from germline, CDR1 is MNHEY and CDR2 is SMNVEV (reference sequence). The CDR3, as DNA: TGTGCCAGCAGATTTCAGGTGAACACTGAAGCTTTCTTT. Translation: CASRFQVNTEAFF.

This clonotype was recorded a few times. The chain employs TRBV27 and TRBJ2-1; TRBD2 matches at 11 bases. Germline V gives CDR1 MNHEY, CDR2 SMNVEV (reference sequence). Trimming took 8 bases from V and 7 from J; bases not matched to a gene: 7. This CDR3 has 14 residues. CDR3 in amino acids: CASSGTSGRNEQFF. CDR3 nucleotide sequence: TGTGCCAGCTCCGGGACTAGCGGAAGGAATGAGCAGTTCTTC.

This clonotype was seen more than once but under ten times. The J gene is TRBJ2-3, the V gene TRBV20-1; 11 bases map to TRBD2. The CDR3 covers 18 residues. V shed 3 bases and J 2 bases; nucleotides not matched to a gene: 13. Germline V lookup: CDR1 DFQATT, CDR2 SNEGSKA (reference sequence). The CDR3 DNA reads TGCAGTGCTAGCGCAGACACTAGCGGGAGTATTTACACAGATACGCAGTATTTT. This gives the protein CSASADTSGSIYTDTQYF.